The 18 T cell receptor beta chains below were found in one sample sequenced in a study of vaccination and CD4 T cells after COVID-19. No antigen has been identified for these receptors. As for treatment: roughly 10-day PBMC culture with coronavirus spike peptide pools or control peptides (ViraFEST assay). An Oncomine TCR Beta short-read assay was used to sequence the DNA from cultured CD4+ T cells. In TCRdb, the PCR reads were re-called with MiXCR into one record per CDR3 protein. The table lists 13,000 or so distinct CDR3 sequences, 27% of them singletons. The sample taken for sequencing was CD4+ T cells from blood, cultured in vitro. These receptors all stem from a human donor who had recovered from COVID-19.

V usage is TRBV5-1 and J usage is TRBJ1-1; 9 nucleotides match TRBD1. Unmatched junction bases numbered 8, after V lost 5 bases and J lost 0 bases. The germline V gene encodes CDR1 SGHRS and CDR2 YFSETQ. CDR3 length equals 16 residues. CDR3 loop: CASRRTGDLMNTEAFF. The CDR3 coding sequence is TGCGCCAGCAGGAGGACAGGGGACCTCATGAACACTGAAGCTTTCTTT.

The table lists this clonotype with a count of one. CDR3 loop: CASRTGRTGELFF. CDR3 DNA sequence: TGTGCCAGCAGGACAGGTCGCACCGGGGAGCTGTTTTTT. V gene TRBV6-2 or TRBV6-3 combines with J gene TRBJ2-2; possible D gene TRBD1, 6 bases. The CDR3 has 13 residues. Germline V gives CDR1 MNHEY, CDR2 SVGEGT. Trimming stripped 6 bases from V and 4 bases from J, with 9 bases between.

Only a few counts were recorded for this clonotype. The gene calls are TRBV15 and TRBJ1-5; D is unresolved. Trimming took 0 bases from V and 3 from J, leaving 18 bases between them. The germline V gene encodes CDR1 LNHNV and CDR2 YYDKDF (reference sequence). This CDR3 has 18 residues. The CDR3 is CATSRDSFESYYNQPQHF. The CDR3 bases are TGTGCCACCAGCAGAGATTCGTTTGAGAGCTACTACAATCAGCCCCAGCATTTT. Using reference TRBV15 and TRBJ1-5 for the parts outside the CDR3, the full variable domain is DAMVIQNPRYQVTQFGKPVTLSCSQTLNHNVMYWYQQKSSQAPKLLFHYYDKDFNNEADTPDNFQSRRPNTSFCFLDIRSPGLGDTAMYLCATSRDSFESYYNQPQHFGDGTRLSIL.

A few counts support this clonotype. The junction shows a germline mismatch at one end, possibly a read error. The rearrangement uses TRBV6-2 or TRBV6-3 and TRBJ1-2, with D tentatively TRBD1 (5 bases). The CDR3 has 14 residues. Looked up from germline, CDR1 is MNHEY and CDR2 is SVGEGT. The CDR3: CASSYSPRVGEPPF. The CDR3 DNA reads as TGTGCCAGCAGTTACTCGCCGAGGGTAGGGGAACCCCCCTTC.

The rearrangement uses TRBV6-1 and TRBJ2-7; TRBD2 matches at 7 bases. The CDR3 spans 12 residues. V lost 8 bases to trimming and J lost 6 bases; unmatched junction nucleotides: 7. CDR1 is MNHNS and CDR2 is SASEGT in the germline V gene. CDR3 loop: CASRPGGGEQYF. Here the CDR3 DNA reads TGTGCCAGCCGCCCGGGGGGAGGCGAGCAGTACTTC.

The rearrangement links TRBV7-9 to TRBJ1-5; 9 bases are shared with TRBD1. There are 18 residues in the CDR3. J was trimmed by 3 bases and V by 1 base; bases with no gene match: 10. The V gene's germline CDR1 is SEHNR and CDR2 FQNEAQ (reference sequence). CDR3 amino acids: CASSLGRPGQGFNQPQHF. CDR3 nucleotide sequence: TGTGCCAGCAGCTTAGGGCGACCGGGACAGGGATTCAATCAGCCCCAGCATTTT.

The chain joins TRBV11-2 to TRBJ2-7; a possible D gene is TRBD2 (7 bases). The germline V gene has CDR1 SGHAT and CDR2 FQNNGV. The CDR3 runs 15 residues. Trimming took off 5 bases at V and 3 bases at J, with 17 bases between the two ends. This CDR3 reads CASSPTGGPSYEQYF. The CDR3 DNA reads TGTGCCAGCAGCCCGACGGGGGGCCCAAGCTACGAGCAGTACTTC.

There are a few counts of this clonotype. The V and J genes are TRBV19 and TRBJ1-5, with TRBD1 identical over 9 bases. The V segment lost 5 bases and the J segment 3 bases; nucleotides outside the gene matches: 8. CDR1 and CDR2 (germline): LNHDA, SQIVND (reference sequence). This CDR3 comprises 16 residues. CDR3 residues: CASSPLTGGDNQPQHF. CDR3 nucleotide sequence: TGTGCCAGTAGTCCCTTGACAGGGGGAGACAATCAGCCCCAGCATTTT.

J is TRBJ2-2 and V is TRBV11-3; 9 bases fit TRBD2. Trimming took 2 bases from V and 0 from J; bases not matched to a gene: 1. CDR1 SGHNT and CDR2 YENEEA come from the germline V gene. The CDR3 has 16 amino acids. The CDR3 DNA sequence: TGTGCCAGCAGCTTACGCGGGGGGGCGAACACCGGGGAGCTGTTTTTT. Translation gives CASSLRGGANTGELFF.

The chain recombines TRBV7-7 with TRBJ2-5; TRBD2 might be the D (5 bases). There are 15 residues in the CDR3. Trimming left V 5 bases short and J 1 base short, with 14 bases between. The germline V gene has CDR1 SSHAT and CDR2 FNYEAQ (reference sequence). The CDR3 is CASSAGRTAQETQYF. DNA of the CDR3: TGTGCCAGCAGCGCAGGCAGGACTGCCCAAGAGACCCAGTACTTC.

This chain uses TRBV12-3 or TRBV12-4 with TRBJ2-7, with a tentative D call TRBD2 (6 bases). The CDR3 runs to 14 residues. Between the trimmed V and J ends, which lost 7 bases and 6 bases, there was a span of 19 bases. CDR3 residues: CASTRDLGGLEQYF. CDR3 bases: TGTGCCAGCACACGAGACTTAGGAGGGCTCGAGCAGTACTTC.

The rearrangement links TRBV12-3 or TRBV12-4 to TRBJ1-1; no clear D. The CDR3 contains 14 residues. V lost 2 bases, J lost 3 bases, and 10 bases lay in between. The CDR3 nucleotides are TGTGCCAGCAGTTTACCCCCGCGGCACACTGAAGCTTTCTTT. Translated: CASSLPPRHTEAFF.

The V call is TRBV14, the J call TRBJ1-2; no clear D gene. Trimming took off 0 bases at V and 8 bases at J, with 16 bases between the two ends. The CDR3 contains 15 residues. Germline CDR1 reads SGHDN; CDR2 reads FVKESK. CDR3 sequence (DNA): TGTGCCAGCAGCCAAGAATACTTGGGTGTTGGGGGCTACACCTTC. Protein sequence: CASSQEYLGVGGYTF. Complete variable domain (other parts from reference TRBV14 and TRBJ1-2): EAGVTQFPSHSVIEKGQTVTLRCDPISGHDNLYWYRRVMGKEIKFLLHFVKESKQDESGMPNNRFLAERTGGTYSTLKVQPAELEDSGVYFCASSQEYLGVGGYTFGSGTRLTVV.

This clonotype was seen only a few times. The J gene is TRBJ1-3, the V gene TRBV20-1, with no clear D. V lost 3 bases and J 0 bases, leaving 12 bases between the germline ends. The CDR3 covers 15 residues. Germline V CDR1 and CDR2: DFQATT, SNEGSKA (reference sequence). CDR3 sequence: CSASLQESSGNTIYF. The CDR3 region has the DNA TGCAGTGCTAGTTTGCAGGAGAGCTCTGGAAACACCATATATTTT.

The genes are TRBV25-1 and TRBJ2-1; the match to TRBD2 covers 7 bases. This CDR3 has 18 residues. From germline, CDR1 is MGHDK and CDR2 SYGVNS. The V gene end was trimmed by 3 bases and the J gene end by 1 base; junction bases not matched to a gene: 12. The CDR3 DNA reads as TGTGCCAGCAGTGACCCATCCGGGGGGAAAGGATCCTACAATGAGCAGTTCTTC. The encoded protein is CASSDPSGGKGSYNEQFF.

The sample holds a few counts of this clonotype. This rearrangement joins TRBV12-3 or TRBV12-4 to TRBJ1-6, with D unclear. Trimming took off 7 bases at V and 0 bases at J, with 7 bases between the two ends. The CDR3 length is 14 residues. The CDR3 DNA reads as TGTGCCAGCACCCCCAACTCCTATAATTCACCCCTCCACTTT. Translating gives CASTPNSYNSPLHF.

The CDR3 DNA is TGTGCCAGCAGCTCAGGACAGAATCAGCCCCAGCATTTT. This sequence encodes CASSSGQNQPQHF. The chain recombines TRBV11-3 with TRBJ1-5, with D possibly being TRBD1 (6 bases). This CDR3 contains 13 residues. The V end lost 4 bases, the J end lost 4 bases, and 8 bases lay between the germline ends. Germline CDR1 SGHNT, CDR2 YENEEA.

The sample holds a few counts of this clonotype. The CDR3 here is CAISESTTGGDGYTF. The CDR3 bases are TGTGCCATCAGTGAGTCTACCACAGGGGGCGATGGCTACACCTTC. This sequence joins TRBV10-3 and TRBJ1-2; 9 bases are a match to TRBD1. The length of the CDR3 is 15 residues. Germline V gives CDR1 ENHRY, CDR2 SYGVKD. V shed 0 bases, J shed 6 bases, and the junction held 5 bases outside the gene matches.